Below, 12 T cell receptor beta chains from the same sample are listed, as sequenced in a study of T cell repertoires in cytomegalovirus infection. Their cognate antigens are unknown. TCRdb independently ran MiXCR on the reads; one entry per CDR3 protein. The table lists a few hundred thousand distinct CDR3 sequences, almost 30% of them singletons. The sample was cultured PBMCs, taken from culture after CMV antigen stimulation. The receptors derive from a human donor in good health (CMV status not recorded). Some clones in this sample may be carry-over from other donors' samples.

This chain links TRBV6-5 with TRBJ1-5; the D gene is possibly TRBD1 (5 bases). The CDR3 runs to 14 residues. CDR1 MNHEY and CDR2 SVGAGI come from the germline V gene. The V end was cut by 6 bases, the J end by 7 bases, with 16 bases between. The CDR3 sequence: CASSIRGGGQPQHF. CDR3 DNA: TGTGCCAGCAGCATAAGGGGAGGAGGGCAGCCCCAGCATTTT.

The table lists this clonotype with a few counts. This chain uses TRBV4-1 with TRBJ2-3; 13 bases map to TRBD2. The junction had 6 bases not matched to a gene; V was cut back by 0 bases and J by 6 bases. The CDR3 loop spans 17 amino acids. In germline, CDR1 is MGHRA, CDR2 YSYEKL. In DNA, the CDR3 is TGCGCCAGCAGCCAAGATAGTGGACTAGCGGGAGTGGATACGCAGTATTTT. Protein product: CASSQDSGLAGVDTQYF.

This clonotype has a count of ten or more. The chain recombines TRBV7-2 with TRBJ1-2; 7 nucleotides line up with TRBD1. Germline CDR1 reads SGHTA; CDR2 reads FQGNSA. The CDR3 contains 17 residues. V was clipped by 2 bases and J by 2 bases; unmatched bases: 11. CDR3 nucleotide sequence: TGTGCCAGCAGCTTAAGACAGGGACCAGATATAAACTATGGCTACACCTTC. It specifies CASSLRQGPDINYGYTF. Combining the CDR3 with reference TRBV7-2 and TRBJ1-2 gives the whole variable domain GAGVSQSPSNKVTEKGKDVELRCDPISGHTALYWYRQSLGQGLEFLIYFQGNSAPDKSGLPSDRFSAERTGGSVSTLTIQRTQQEDSAVYLCASSLRQGPDINYGYTFGSGTRLTVV.

The rearrangement links TRBV7-2 to TRBJ2-3, with 10 nucleotides matching TRBD2. CDR3 size: 18 residues. The trim removed 4 bases at V and 2 bases at J, leaving 12 bases unmatched. In germline, CDR1 is SGHTA, CDR2 FQGNSA. CDR3 DNA: TGTGCCAGCAGCTCCGACTCTACAGGACTAGCGGTCACAGATACGCAGTATTTT. Its protein product is CASSSDSTGLAVTDTQYF.

This clonotype has a count of ten or more. The chain carries TRBV7-6 and TRBJ2-2; D is undetermined. Germline V gene lookup returns CDR1 SGHVS and CDR2 FNYEAQ. With 4 bases removed from V and 6 bases from J, the gap between germline ends came to 9 bases. The CDR3 runs to 13 residues. As DNA, the CDR3 is TGTGCCAGCAGCTCCTCAAGGTCCGGGGAGCTGTTTTTT. Translated, it gives CASSSSRSGELFF. The variable domain in full, completed from reference TRBV7-6 and TRBJ2-2, reads GAGVSQSPRYKVTKRGQDVALRCDPISGHVSLYWYRQALGQGPEFLTYFNYEAQQDKSGLPNDRFSAERPEGSISTLTIQRTEQRDSAMYRCASSSSRSGELFFGEGSRLTVL.

The chain carries TRBV20-1 and TRBJ1-6; weak D call: TRBD1 (6 bases). The CDR3 loop spans 13 amino acids. The V end lost 5 bases, the J end lost 10 bases, and 15 bases lay between the germline ends. Germline CDR1 and CDR2: DFQATT and SNEGSKA (reference sequence). In DNA form, the CDR3 reads TGCAGTGCTGCAGGGGAAGGTCGATCACCCCTCCACTTT. As protein: CSAAGEGRSPLHF.

V gene TRBV7-4 combines with J gene TRBJ1-1; 8 positions agree with TRBD1. CDR1 and CDR2 (germline): SGHVT, SQSDAQ. J lost 2 bases, V lost 10 bases, and 6 bases had no gene match. This CDR3 is built from 13 residues. The CDR3: CATKTGDNTEAFF. CDR3 coding DNA: TGTGCCACCAAGACAGGGGATAACACTGAAGCTTTCTTT.

This clonotype showed up many times. The genes are TRBV7-8 and TRBJ2-3; TRBD2 agrees at 8 bases. The length of the CDR3 is 13 residues. Trimming at V came to 8 bases and at J to 5 bases, leaving 6 bases not matched to a gene. CDR1 and CDR2 (germline): SGHVS, FQNEAQ. CDR3 nucleotides: TGTGCCAGCTCTGCGGGGGGCAGAGATACGCAGTATTTT. Translated, it gives CASSAGGRDTQYF.

This sequence joins TRBV7-2 and TRBJ1-1, with TRBD1 matching 9 bases. V shed 5 bases and J 8 bases; nucleotides not matched to a gene: 6. Per germline, CDR1 SGHTA and CDR2 FQGNSA. The CDR3 totals 13 residues. In DNA, the CDR3 is TGTGCCAGCAGCCGGGACAGGGCGAGAGAAGCTTTCTTT. It yields the protein CASSRDRAREAFF.

J is TRBJ1-5 and V is TRBV7-2, with 7 bases lining up with TRBD1. Germline CDR1 reads SGHTA; CDR2 reads FQGNSA. This CDR3 contains 16 residues. Trimming cost V 1 base and J 3 bases; bases outside gene matches: 6. The CDR3 coding sequence is TGTGCCAGCAGCTTAGGGTACAGGGGCGACAATCAGCCCCAGCATTTT. Translating gives CASSLGYRGDNQPQHF.

In this sample, this clonotype turned up a few times. The chain recombines TRBV19 with TRBJ2-7, with 8 nucleotides matching TRBD2. After removal of 4 bases from V and 6 bases from J, the junction contained 8 bases not matched to a gene. This CDR3 spans 14 amino acids. Germline V lookup: CDR1 LNHDA, CDR2 SQIVND (reference sequence). CDR3 sequence (DNA): TGTGCCAGTAGTACGGGACTAGAAACCTCCGAGCAGTACTTC. This encodes CASSTGLETSEQYF.

A few counts support this clonotype. The V call is TRBV12-3 or TRBV12-4, the J call TRBJ1-5; D gene uncertain. This CDR3 spans 12 amino acids. Trimming stripped 0 bases from V and 7 bases from J, with 4 bases between. DNA for the CDR3: TGTGCCAGCAGTTTAGCCCCACAGCCCCAGCATTTT. The encoded protein is CASSLAPQPQHF.